Included here is one T cell receptor (beta chain) sequence, with context. Its specificity is not known. This sample stems from a study of T cell responses to AZD1222 COVID-19 vaccine. General observations from the study: Repertoires were collected only later (after the peak T cell response had occurred).

Here immunoSEQ multiplex PCR was the method, and the copy in TCRdb shows in-frame clones only, minus some. The repertoire holds fewer than 200,000 clones, with roughly 92% as singletons. The source is an adult in good health. The sequenced sample was peripheral blood, obtained on day 0 of AZD1222 vaccination.

This CDR3 is CASSYIRTVAKNIQYF. The CDR3 region has the DNA TGTGCCAGCAGTTATATTAGGACTGTAGCCAAAAACATTCAGTACTTC. The V call is TRBV6-6, the J call TRBJ2-4; perhaps TRBD2 as D (5 bases). The CDR3 runs to 16 residues. With 3 bases removed from V and 0 bases from J, the gap between germline ends came to 12 bases. Germline-derived CDR1 and CDR2 are MNHNY and SVGAGI (reference sequence).